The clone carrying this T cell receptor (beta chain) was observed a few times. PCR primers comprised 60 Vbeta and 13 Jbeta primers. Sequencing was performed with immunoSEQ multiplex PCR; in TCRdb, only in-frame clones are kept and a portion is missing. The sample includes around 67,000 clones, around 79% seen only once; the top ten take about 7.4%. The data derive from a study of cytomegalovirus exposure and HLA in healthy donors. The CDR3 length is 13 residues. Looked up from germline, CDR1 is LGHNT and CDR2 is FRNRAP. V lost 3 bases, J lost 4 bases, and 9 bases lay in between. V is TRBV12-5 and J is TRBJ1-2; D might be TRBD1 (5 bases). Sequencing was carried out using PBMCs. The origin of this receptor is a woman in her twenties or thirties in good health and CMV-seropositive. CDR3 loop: CASGLTGRYGYTF. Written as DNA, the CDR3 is TGTGCTAGTGGTTTAACAGGACGCTATGGCTACACCTTC. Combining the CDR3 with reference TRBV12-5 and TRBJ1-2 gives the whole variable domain DARVTQTPRHKVTEMGQEVTMRCQPILGHNTVFWYRQTMMQGLELLAYFRNRAPLDDSGMPKDRFSAEMPDATLATLKIQPSEPRDSAVYFCASGLTGRYGYTFGSGTRLTVV.